These 3 T cell receptor beta chains were all obtained from the same sample, sequenced in a study of blood T cell repertoires in COVID-19. TCRdb's copy holds only in-frame clones and misses some; the assay was immunoSEQ multiplex PCR. Among 120,000 to 150,000 clones listed, over 80% were seen once. The sequenced sample was peripheral blood. The receptor set was obtained from a woman aged 80 or older with acute or convalescent COVID-19.

This chain uses TRBV5-1 with TRBJ2-5, with D perhaps TRBD2 (6 bases). There are 15 residues in the CDR3. Between the trimmed V and J ends, which lost 1 base and 4 bases, there was a span of 14 bases. CDR1 and CDR2 (germline): SGHRS, YFSETQ. The CDR3 reads CASSLSGPGVETQYF. The CDR3 nucleotides read TGCGCCAGCAGCTTGTCTGGTCCGGGAGTAGAGACCCAGTACTTC.

This sequence joins TRBV7-2 and TRBJ1-2, with 9 bases matching TRBD1. V lost 5 bases to trimming and J lost 7 bases; unmatched junction nucleotides: 8. This CDR3 region has 14 residues. Germline V gene data show CDR1 as SGHTA and CDR2 as FQGNSA. CDR3 sequence: CASSTNRGLGGYTF. The CDR3 bases are TGTGCCAGCAGCACCAACAGGGGGCTTGGTGGCTACACCTTC.

The chain carries TRBV7-2 and TRBJ2-3, with 12 bases identical to TRBD2. The germline CDR1 and CDR2 sequences are SGHTA and FQGNSA. The CDR3 spans 18 residues. V shed 4 bases, J shed 3 bases, and the junction held 11 bases outside the gene matches. The CDR3 DNA is TGTGCCAGCAGCTACCAACTAGCGGGAGGTGTGAGAACAGATACGCAGTATTTT. Protein product: CASSYQLAGGVRTDTQYF.